The next 19 T cell receptor beta chains were all read from a single sample in a study of shared clonotypes between healthy human individuals. The table came from immunoSEQ multiplex PCR; TCRdb's copy has only in-frame clones and leaves some out. Of 500,000 to 650,000 clones listed, around 77% are singletons. Material for sequencing was PBMCs. The receptors stem from a woman aged 40 to 55 in good health. Some clones in this sample may be carry-over from other donors' samples.

The chain employs TRBV10-3 and TRBJ2-3, with 7 positions matching TRBD1. The end of the DNA aligns better with TRBJ1-5, so the J call may be wrong. This CDR3 spans 14 amino acids. Germline V gene lookup returns CDR1 ENHRY and CDR2 SYGVKD. The CDR3 nucleotides are TGTGCCATCAGCAGGGGGGAGGGCACAGATACGCAGCATTTT. Its protein product is CAISRGEGTDTQHF.

The genes are TRBV7-9 and TRBJ2-6; 10 bases match TRBD2. V trimming: 7 bases; J trimming: 0 bases; junction bases outside the gene matches: 6. CDR1 and CDR2 (germline): SEHNR, FQNEAQ (reference sequence). The CDR3 totals 17 residues. Here the CDR3 DNA reads TGTGCCAGCACACGGACTAGCGGACGCTCTGGGGCCAACGTCCTGACTTTC. Translating gives CASTRTSGRSGANVLTF.

The chain links TRBV7-9 to TRBJ2-5; no reliable D call. Germline V lookup: CDR1 SEHNR, CDR2 FQNEAQ (reference sequence). Trimming took 6 bases from V and 7 from J, leaving 12 bases between them. The CDR3 loop spans 12 amino acids. CDR3 nucleotides: TGTGCCAGCAGTCGGCCCCCCGGGACCCAGTACTTC. Translation: CASSRPPGTQYF.

J is TRBJ2-7 and V is TRBV18; TRBD1 might be the D (6 bases). The CDR3 has 14 residues. V was cut by 8 bases and J by 0 bases, with 14 bases left in between. CDR1 and CDR2 from the germline V gene are KGHSH and LQKENI. CDR3 residues: CASTNNRDSYEQYF. The CDR3 DNA reads TGTGCCAGCACCAACAACAGGGACTCCTACGAGCAGTACTTC.

This chain uses TRBV14 with TRBJ1-4, with a possible D match to TRBD1 (6 bases). This CDR3 has 16 amino acids. CDR1 and CDR2 (germline): SGHDN, FVKESK. V lost 5 bases to trimming and J lost 5 bases, with 18 bases between them. The CDR3 here is CASSWRGAGVNEKLFF. In DNA form, the CDR3 reads TGTGCCAGCAGCTGGAGGGGGGCCGGAGTGAATGAAAAACTGTTTTTT.

This clone has a handful of counts. The chain combines TRBV30 with TRBJ1-5; 7 bases are a match to TRBD1. The CDR3 totals 14 residues. With V trimmed by 2 bases and J by 5 bases, 6 bases remained unmatched. Germline loops: CDR1 GTSNPN, CDR2 SVGIG (reference sequence). CDR3 sequence (DNA): TGTGCCTGGAGTTTTGGCAGGGGGGATCAGCCCCAGCATTTT. It is translated as CAWSFGRGDQPQHF.

Only one count was recorded for this clone. V and J are TRBV6-5 and TRBJ2-7; D perhaps matches TRBD2 (6 bases). Germline assignment: CDR1 MNHEY and CDR2 SVGAGI. The CDR3 is 15 residues long. The V end lost 2 bases, the J end lost 5 bases, and 16 bases lay between the germline ends. The CDR3 region is CASSYLKAGRHEQYF. As DNA, the CDR3 is TGTGCCAGCAGTTACCTAAAGGCGGGGAGGCACGAGCAGTACTTC.

The genes are TRBV29-1 and TRBJ2-3; D remains unclear. The CDR3 sequence is 13 residues long. CDR1 is SQVTM and CDR2 is ANQGSEA in the germline V gene. The V end lost 7 bases, the J end lost 1 base, and 12 bases lay between the germline ends. In DNA, the CDR3 is TGCAGCGACGACTCCCCCGGCACAGATACGCAGTATTTT. It yields the protein CSDDSPGTDTQYF.

The J gene is TRBJ2-7, the V gene TRBV7-2; 7 nucleotides line up with TRBD1. Losses at the gene ends were 6 bases for V and 2 bases for J; bases not matched to a gene: 7. This CDR3 spans 14 amino acids. Looked up from germline, CDR1 is SGHTA and CDR2 is FQGNSA. CDR3 nucleotides: TGTGCCAGCAGTCTTCGGACAGGTCCCTACGAGCAGTACTTC. Translated, it gives CASSLRTGPYEQYF.

The chain has TRBV29-1 and TRBJ2-3; TRBD2 is a possible D gene (6 bases). Germline V gene lookup returns CDR1 SQVTM and CDR2 ANQGSEA. CDR3 length: 14 residues. Trimming left V 6 bases short and J 0 bases short, with 13 bases between. Written as DNA, the CDR3 is TGCAGCGTCTGGGGAGGCCAAAGCACAGATACGCAGTATTTT. Protein: CSVWGGQSTDTQYF.

The J gene is TRBJ2-5, the V gene TRBV30, with 9 positions matching TRBD2. The CDR3 runs 13 residues. Trimming took 1 base from V and 5 from J; bases not matched to a gene: 2. Germline CDR1 is GTSNPN and CDR2 is SVGIG (reference sequence). CDR3 sequence reads: CAWSGGGAETQYF. CDR3 sequence (DNA): TGTGCCTGGAGTGGCGGGGGGGCCGAGACCCAGTACTTC. The whole variable domain, remainder taken from reference TRBV30 and TRBJ2-5, is SQTIHQWPATLVQPVGSPLSLECTVEGTSNPNLYWYRQAAGRGLQLLFYSVGIGQISSEVPQNLSASRPQDRQFILSSKKLLLSDSGFYLCAWSGGGAETQYFGPGTRLLVL.

V gene TRBV7-8 combines with J gene TRBJ2-7; 10 bases line up with TRBD2. This CDR3 is built from 15 residues. From germline, CDR1 is SGHVS and CDR2 FQNEAQ. V lost 5 bases, J lost 3 bases, and 7 bases stayed unmatched. The CDR3 bases are TGTGCCAGCAGCCCAAGCGGGAGGGACCTCTACGAGCAGTACTTC. Its translation is CASSPSGRDLYEQYF.

The chain uses TRBV28 and TRBJ2-3; no clear D. This CDR3 contains 13 residues. Trimming removed 8 bases from V and 2 bases from J, with 11 bases in between. The germline V gene has CDR1 MDHEN and CDR2 SYDVKM. CDR3 protein: CASSPPNTDTQYF. CDR3 DNA sequence: TGTGCCAGCTCCCCACCCAACACAGATACGCAGTATTTT.

The sample holds a few counts of this clone. V gene TRBV29-1 combines with J gene TRBJ2-5, with D uncertain. Germline values: CDR1 SQVTM, CDR2 ANQGSEA. V shed 4 bases and J shed 4 bases, with 13 bases lying between them. The CDR3 consists of 13 residues. The CDR3 DNA reads TGCAGCGTTGGACCCATGGTCCGAGAGACCCAGTACTTC. Translating it yields CSVGPMVRETQYF.

The sample holds a few counts of this clone. Other DNA sequences in this sample translate to the same CDR3. The gene calls are TRBV7-9 and TRBJ1-1, with D hard to call. The CDR3 has 13 residues. V shed 4 bases and J shed 1 base, with 7 bases lying between them. The germline CDR1 and CDR2 sequences are SEHNR and FQNEAQ (reference sequence). As DNA, the CDR3 is TGTGCCAGCAGCTACACATCGAACACTGAAGCTTTCTTT. This gives the protein CASSYTSNTEAFF.

CDR3: CASSPAGTSPDEQFF. DNA for the CDR3: TGTGCCAGCAGCCCAGCCGGGACTAGCCCGGATGAGCAGTTCTTC. The chain has TRBV7-9 and TRBJ2-1; 9 bases map to TRBD2. Germline V gene data show CDR1 as SEHNR and CDR2 as FQNEAQ (reference sequence). Losses at the gene ends were 5 bases for V and 8 bases for J; bases not matched to a gene: 10. The CDR3 has 15 residues.

The chain combines TRBV2 with TRBJ2-5, with D tentatively TRBD2 (6 bases). Germline V gives CDR1 SNHLY, CDR2 FYNNEI. Trimming took off 5 bases at V and 5 bases at J, with 12 bases between the two ends. The CDR3 runs to 13 residues. Written as DNA, the CDR3 is TGTGCCAGCAGTCCCGGGGCGGGGGAGACCCAGTACTTC. Its translation: CASSPGAGETQYF.

The genes are TRBV5-5 and TRBJ2-1, with D unresolved. Trimming pared 1 base from V and 8 bases from J, leaving 10 bases between. The CDR3 runs 13 residues. CDR1 is SGHKS, CDR2 YYEKEE, per germline (reference sequence). The CDR3 DNA reads TGTGCCAGCAGCTTGATGGGTTACCATGAGCAGTTCTTC. Translated: CASSLMGYHEQFF.

The chain uses TRBV30 and TRBJ1-2, with 10 positions matching TRBD1. The germline V gene has CDR1 GTSNPN and CDR2 SVGIG (reference sequence). This CDR3 has 15 amino acids. V shed 5 bases, J shed 6 bases, and the junction held 12 bases outside the gene matches. CDR3 nucleotides: TGTGCCTGGTTCCGGGACAGGGGATGGTGGAATGGCTACACCTTC. Translating gives CAWFRDRGWWNGYTF.